A selection of T cell receptor beta chains follows, all from one sample in a study of cytomegalovirus exposure and HLA in healthy donors. Assay: immunoSEQ multiplex PCR; the TCRdb copy retains only in-frame clones and omits some. The listing records about 110,000 clones. The specimen sequenced was PBMCs. Receptor source: a man aged 35 to 55 in good health and CMV-seropositive. CDR3s include the opening cysteine and the closing phenylalanine or tryptophan.

j_gene,v_gene,CDR3aa
TRBJ2-7,TRBV14,CASSQEGTSRFEQYF
TRBJ1-1,TRBV5-6,CASSFDIVNTEAFF
TRBJ2-7,TRBV29-1,CSVHSAAGAYEQYF
TRBJ1-5,TRBV27,CASSIDRGGNQPQHF
TRBJ1-6,TRBV4-1,CASSLSGTFLSPLHF
TRBJ2-1,TRBV7-2,CASSPSSGSHNEQFF
TRBJ2-3,TRBV6-4,CASSVLAGASDTQYF
TRBJ1-3,TRBV12-1,CASSARQGKCSGNTIYF
TRBJ2-1,TRBV7-6,CASSPVSYNEQFF
TRBJ2-1,TRBV19,CASSSSANPLVEQFF
TRBJ1-5,TRBV7-9,CASSPGLGGSNQPQHF
TRBJ2-1,TRBV19,CASTPAGGSLGVYEQFF
TRBJ2-2,TRBV19,CASSILAGELFF
TRBJ2-2,TRBV21-1,CASSKEVGRVYAGELFF
TRBJ2-3,TRBV15,CATSRDTGTEFPDTQYF
TRBJ1-6,TRBV2,CASSEGAEPLHF
TRBJ1-3,TRBV28,CASSWSPGFSSGNTIYF
TRBJ2-7,TRBV5-4,CASSALDRGITYEQYF
TRBJ2-1,TRBV11-2,CASSLVARSGEQFF
TRBJ2-3,TRBV7-2,CASSTDRGTDTQYF
TRBJ2-3,TRBV9,CASSVGGYRTDTQYF
TRBJ1-2,TRBV7-9,CASSLAGGTGLGGYTF
TRBJ1-2,TRBV9,CASSGPDRGYGYTF
TRBJ1-2,TRBV2,CASGQEDYGYTF
TRBJ1-2,TRBV2,CASRRTGIYGYTF
TRBJ1-2,TRBV6-5,CASNGGTTNYGYTF
TRBJ1-2,TRBV2,CASSESVVGTLANYGYTF
TRBJ2-2,TRBV5-1,CASSPPGTTHTGELFF
TRBJ2-7,TRBV5-6,CASSEGGDVYEQYF
TRBJ2-3,TRBV5-6,CASILDRGHSDTQYF
TRBJ1-2,TRBV7-2,CASSRTGNGYTF
TRBJ2-7,TRBV28,CASKKQGISYEQYF
TRBJ2-5,TRBV11-1,CASSLVVTSGQETQYF
TRBJ2-3,TRBV19,CASAGLAGADTQYF
TRBJ2-1,TRBV4-3,CASSQGVAGGNNEQFF
TRBJ2-7,TRBV27,CASISPWTGSSYEQYF
TRBJ1-2,TRBV28,CASTPAPSAGSHGYTF
TRBJ2-5,TRBV19,CASRSGLAGEETQYF
TRBJ1-3,TRBV5-1,CASSLGRESNTIYF
TRBJ2-2,TRBV15,CATSSAYGGGELFF
TRBJ2-2,TRBV5-1,CASSSSGLATTGELFF
TRBJ1-3,TRBV4-1,CASSQVVGGRNTIYF
TRBJ1-1,TRBV5-1,CASSLDGQANTEAFF
TRBJ1-1,TRBV11-2,CASSLGLWEAFF
TRBJ2-5,TRBV6-5,CASSYEASGQETQYF
TRBJ1-4,TRBV2,CASSTRQGLNEKLFF